Listed below are T cell receptor beta chains from one sample, sequenced in a study of blood T cell repertoires in COVID-19. Here immunoSEQ multiplex PCR was the method, and the copy in TCRdb shows in-frame clones only, minus some. The sample includes hundreds of thousands of clones, approximately 90% of them seen just once. The sequenced material came from PBMCs or T cells enriched from blood (not recorded which). Source of these receptors: a woman between 18 and 30 years old who had recovered from COVID-19. Both conserved end residues are part of each CDR3. The D gene is left open where the match is weak. The size entry is marked missing in some rows and otherwise reads once, few, many or a size class.

CASSHVRDRYNLGGSPLHF,TGTGCCAGCAGCCACGTCCGGGACAGGTACAACCTGGGAGGTTCACCCCTCCACTTT,TRBJ1-6,few,TRBV6-2/TRBV6-3,TRBD1
CASRQGAWSPLHF,TGTGCCAGCAGACAGGGGGCTTGGTCACCCCTCCACTTT,TRBJ1-6,once,TRBV6-5,TRBD1
CASSVGSGRATDTQYF,TGTGCCAGCAGCGTAGGCAGCGGGAGGGCCACAGATACGCAGTATTTT,TRBJ2-3,-,TRBV9,TRBD2
CASSAGTGGFSNTIYF,TGTGCCAGCAGCGCCGGGACAGGGGGTTTCAGTAACACCATATATTTT,TRBJ1-3,-,TRBV7-6,TRBD1
CASNHGAGGYTF,TGTGCCAGCAACCACGGAGCGGGTGGCTACACCTTC,TRBJ1-2,once,TRBV5-6,-
CASYIFREGENTEAFF,TGTGCCAGCTATATTTTTCGGGAGGGGGAGAACACTGAAGCTTTCTTT,TRBJ1-1,-,TRBV5-6,-
CASSLVGGARSYNEQFF,TGTGCCAGCAGCTTAGTGGGAGGTGCGAGGTCCTACAATGAGCAGTTCTTC,TRBJ2-1,-,TRBV11-2,-
CASMKVGGTDTQYF,TGTGCCAGCATGAAGGTTGGGGGGACAGATACGCAGTATTTT,TRBJ2-3,-,TRBV6-5,-
CAWSVRGNEQYF,TGTGCCTGGAGTGTACGGGGAAACGAGCAGTACTTC,TRBJ2-7,-,TRBV30,-
CASSLATGGGEQYF,TGTGCCAGCAGCTTAGCGACAGGGGGCGGCGAGCAGTACTTC,TRBJ2-7,-,TRBV7-9,TRBD1
CASSLKPGTSGGAGTDTQYF,TGCGCCAGCAGCCTGAAACCCGGGACTAGCGGGGGGGCCGGCACAGATACGCAGTATTTT,TRBJ2-3,-,TRBV4-3,TRBD2
CASSAVDRGSHEQYF,TGTGCCAGCAGCGCTGTGGACAGGGGGTCCCACGAGCAGTACTTC,TRBJ2-7,-,TRBV9,TRBD1
CASSLIEPPSVTSGRAPRETQYF,TGTGCCAGCAGCTTAATCGAGCCCCCCTCGGTAACTAGCGGGAGGGCCCCCCGAGAGACCCAGTACTTC,TRBJ2-5,-,TRBV7-3,TRBD2
CASSGTGDGYEQYF,TGTGCCAGCAGCGGGACAGGGGATGGCTACGAGCAGTACTTC,TRBJ2-7,-,TRBV11-3,TRBD1